A selection of T cell receptor beta chains follows, all from one sample in a study of blood T cell repertoires in COVID-19. Sequencing was performed with immunoSEQ multiplex PCR; in TCRdb, only in-frame clones are kept and a portion is missing. The sample yields fewer than 120,000 clones, 88% seen once. Sequenced sample: peripheral blood. These receptors were collected from a woman in her forties or fifties with acute or convalescent COVID-19. CDR3s include the opening cysteine and the closing phenylalanine or tryptophan. The D gene is left open where the match is weak. Not every row has a clone size; where given, it reads once, few, many or a size class.

few TRBJ2-3 TRBV5-4 TRBD2 CASSPPPKAGPLTDTQYF TGTGCCAGCAGCCCGCCACCAAAAGCGGGACCTCTCACAGATACGCAGTATTTT
. TRBJ1-1 TRBV7-2 . CASTSLGFLNTEAFF TGTGCCAGCACCTCACTCGGGTTTCTGAACACTGAAGCTTTCTTT
once TRBJ1-2 TRBV10-3 TRBD1 CAISAERGRPISYTF TGTGCCATCAGTGCCGAGAGGGGGCGTCCTATAAGCTACACCTTC
. TRBJ2-1 TRBV28 TRBD1 CASSLGTGFSYNEQFF TGTGCCAGCAGTTTGGGGACAGGGTTCTCCTACAATGAGCAGTTCTTC
. TRBJ1-1 TRBV5-5 TRBD1 CASSLTGQGGNTEAFF TGTGCCAGCAGCTTAACCGGCCAGGGGGGGAACACTGAAGCTTTCTTT
. TRBJ1-4 TRBV19 TRBD1 CASSIPGTGGEKLFF TGTGCCAGTAGTATCCCCGGGACAGGGGGTGAAAAACTGTTTTTT
. TRBJ1-2 TRBV5-1 TRBD1 CASSLKTGVNYGYTF TGCGCCAGCAGCTTAAAAACAGGGGTGAACTATGGCTACACCTTC
once TRBJ2-5 TRBV9 . CASSAGWSQETQYF TGTGCCAGCAGCGCAGGGTGGAGCCAAGAGACCCAGTACTTC
. TRBJ1-2 TRBV27 . CASSSRPGRGANYGYTF TGTGCCAGCAGTTCCCGGCCGGGGAGGGGGGCTAACTATGGCTACACCTTC
few TRBJ1-5 TRBV10-1 . CARSREGQPQHF TGCGCCAGGAGCAGGGAGGGTCAGCCCCAGCATTTT
. TRBJ2-6 TRBV25-1 . CASRPDRSSGANVLTF TGTGCCAGCAGACCCGACAGGTCGTCTGGGGCCAACGTCCTGACTTTC
once TRBJ1-2 TRBV6-6 TRBD1 CASSSRLGQGDGYTF TGTGCCAGCAGTTCCCGCCTCGGACAGGGTGACGGCTACACCTTC
few TRBJ2-1 TRBV30 . CAWSVTQSRGEQFF TGTGCCTGGAGTGTAACCCAGAGTAGGGGTGAGCAGTTCTTC
. TRBJ2-1 TRBV11-2 . CASSLVRSYNEQFF TGTGCCAGCAGCTTAGTTCGCTCCTACAATGAGCAGTTCTTC
. TRBJ2-3 TRBV29-1 . CSAVGGPSTDTQYF TGCAGCGCCGTAGGTGGGCCTAGCACAGATACGCAGTATTTT
once TRBJ1-3 TRBV19 . CASSIGEMGNTIYF TGTGCCAGTAGTATTGGGGAGATGGGAAACACCATATATTTT
. TRBJ1-4 TRBV6-1 TRBD1 CASSEVDRVEKLFF TGTGCCAGCAGTGAAGTAGACAGGGTCGAAAAACTGTTTTTT
. TRBJ2-1 TRBV18 . CASSPLAYEQFF TGTGCCAGCTCACCACTAGCGTATGAGCAGTTCTTC
. TRBJ2-7 TRBV7-2 . CASSYYYEQYF TGTGCCAGCAGCTATTACTACGAGCAGTACTTC
. TRBJ1-4 TRBV6-5 TRBD1 CASATGPREKLFF TGTGCCAGCGCGACAGGGCCTAGGGAAAAACTGTTTTTT
. TRBJ2-7 TRBV14 . CASSQEQRVREQYF TGTGCCAGCAGCCAAGAACAGCGGGTGAGAGAGCAGTACTTC
. TRBJ1-2 TRBV18 TRBD1 CASSPQEGAGYTF TGTGCCAGCTCACCACAGGAGGGGGCCGGCTACACCTTC
. TRBJ2-7 TRBV18 TRBD1 CASFRDRGAYEQYF TGTGCCAGCTTCCGGGACAGGGGAGCCTACGAGCAGTACTTC
. TRBJ2-1 TRBV6-1 . CASSEAPQGSSYNEQFF TGTGCCAGCAGTGAAGCCCCGCAAGGGAGCTCCTACAATGAGCAGTTCTTC
. TRBJ1-1 TRBV6-5 . CASSSSTEAFF TGTGCCAGCAGTTCGAGCACTGAAGCTTTCTTT
. TRBJ2-3 TRBV7-9 TRBD1 CASSPGQGFADTQYF TGTGCCAGCAGCCCGGGACAGGGGTTCGCAGATACGCAGTATTTT
. TRBJ1-5 TRBV19 TRBD1 CASSTGGPGNQPQHF TGTGCCAGTAGTACAGGGGGCCCGGGGAATCAGCCCCAGCATTTT
. TRBJ1-4 TRBV4-1 TRBD1 CASSQDRDSRNEKLFF TGCGCCAGCAGCCAAGACCGGGACAGTCGAAATGAAAAACTGTTTTTT